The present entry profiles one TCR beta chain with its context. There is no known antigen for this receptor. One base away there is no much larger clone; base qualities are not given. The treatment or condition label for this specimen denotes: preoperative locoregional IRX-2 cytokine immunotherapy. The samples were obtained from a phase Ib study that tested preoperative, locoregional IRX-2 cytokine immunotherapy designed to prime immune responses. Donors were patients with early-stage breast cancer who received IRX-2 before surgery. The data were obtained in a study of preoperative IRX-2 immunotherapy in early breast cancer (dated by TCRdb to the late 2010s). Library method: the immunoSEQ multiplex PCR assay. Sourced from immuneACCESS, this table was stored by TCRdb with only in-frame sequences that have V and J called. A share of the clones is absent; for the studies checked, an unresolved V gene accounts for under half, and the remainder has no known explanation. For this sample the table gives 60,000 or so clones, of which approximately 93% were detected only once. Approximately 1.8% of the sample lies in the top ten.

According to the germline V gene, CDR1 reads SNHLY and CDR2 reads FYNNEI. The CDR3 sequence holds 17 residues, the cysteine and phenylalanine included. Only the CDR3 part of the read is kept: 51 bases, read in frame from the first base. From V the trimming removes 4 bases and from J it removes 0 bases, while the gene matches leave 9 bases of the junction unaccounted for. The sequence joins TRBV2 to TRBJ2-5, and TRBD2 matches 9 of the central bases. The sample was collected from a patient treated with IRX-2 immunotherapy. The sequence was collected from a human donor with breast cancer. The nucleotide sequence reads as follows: TGTGCCAGCAGTGGTGAGGGGCGGGGGGGTTACCAAGAGACCCAGTACTTC. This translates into CASSGEGRGGYQETQYF.